This is a list of T cell receptor beta chains from one sample in a study of CD8+ T cells in alopecia areata. The protocol was immunoSEQ multiplex PCR, while the TCRdb copy is restricted to in-frame clones and leaves out a portion. Of some 150,000 clones detected, about 88% appear once; the ten largest clones hold under 15%. Source: CD8+ T cells sorted from blood, taken at week 4, from a patient treated with tofacitinib. Every receptor here comes from a human donor with alopecia areata. Each CDR3 is given with its conserved first and last residue. A D gene is named only where the DNA matches it firmly. Only some rows state a clone size, as once, few, many or a class for expanded clones.

d_call	clone_size	v_call	j_call	cdr3_aa	cdr3_nt
.	once	TRBV11-2	TRBJ2-3	CASSGSEVWTDTQYF	TGTGCCAGCAGCGGTTCGGAAGTTTGGACAGATACGCAGTATTTT
TRBD1	.	TRBV11-1	TRBJ2-2	CASSLLRGSTGELFF	TGTGCCAGCAGCTTGCTCAGGGGGTCCACCGGGGAGCTGTTTTTT
TRBD1	.	TRBV5-1	TRBJ1-6	CASSRDRGSLPLHF	TGCGCCAGCAGCCGGGACAGGGGATCGTTACCCCTCCACTTT
TRBD1	.	TRBV2	TRBJ1-1	CASSQDRGMNTEAFF	TGTGCCAGCAGTCAGGACAGGGGAATGAACACTGAAGCTTTCTTT
TRBD2	.	TRBV5-1	TRBJ2-1	CASQAGGPSSYNEQFF	TGCGCCAGCCAAGCGGGGGGGCCGAGCTCCTACAATGAGCAGTTCTTC
.	.	TRBV6-5	TRBJ2-7	CASSLGPSYEQYF	TGTGCCAGCAGCTTAGGACCGAGCTACGAGCAGTACTTC
TRBD2	.	TRBV19	TRBJ2-7	CASSYGLAGYEQYF	TGTGCCAGTAGTTACGGACTAGCCGGCTACGAGCAGTACTTC
.	few	TRBV29-1	TRBJ1-2	CSVEEEGGGYTF	TGCAGCGTTGAGGAAGAGGGCGGCGGCTACACCTTC
TRBD1	once	TRBV27	TRBJ1-1	CASRLRDRQTEAFF	TGTGCCAGCAGACTCCGGGACAGGCAGACTGAAGCTTTCTTT
.	.	TRBV15	TRBJ1-1	CATSRGRMNTEAFF	TGTGCCACCAGCAGAGGTAGGATGAACACTGAAGCTTTCTTT
TRBD1	.	TRBV7-3	TRBJ1-1	CASSPGQGLNTEAFF	TGTGCCAGCAGCCCTGGACAGGGCCTGAACACTGAAGCTTTCTTT
.	.	TRBV6-1	TRBJ2-3	CASSEVGPYTDTQYF	TGTGCCAGCAGTGAGGTCGGGCCATACACAGATACGCAGTATTTT
.	.	TRBV30	TRBJ2-7	CAWNRPDSYEQYF	TGTGCCTGGAATCGTCCGGACTCCTACGAGCAGTACTTC
TRBD1	.	TRBV2	TRBJ1-1	CASRRGQGKGNTEAFF	TGTGCCAGCAGGCGGGGACAGGGGAAGGGGAACACTGAAGCTTTCTTT
TRBD2	.	TRBV5-4	TRBJ2-1	CASSYGLAGGSVPYNEQFF	TGTGCCAGCAGCTATGGGTTAGCGGGGGGTTCCGTCCCCTACAATGAGCAGTTCTTC
.	.	TRBV9	TRBJ2-1	CASSVSNHLNEQFF	TGTGCCAGCAGCGTATCAAACCACCTCAATGAGCAGTTCTTC
TRBD1	.	TRBV29-1	TRBJ2-1	CSVETGTGNEQFF	TGCAGCGTTGAAACCGGGACAGGGAATGAGCAGTTCTTC
.	.	TRBV27	TRBJ2-7	CAISDSQKNYEQYF	TGTGCCATCAGTGACAGCCAGAAAAACTACGAGCAGTACTTC
.	.	TRBV7-2	TRBJ2-1	CASSLVGGLTTYNEQFF	TGTGCCAGCAGCTTAGTTGGAGGATTAACTACTTACAATGAGCAGTTCTTC
.	.	TRBV7-9	TRBJ1-1	CASIKDNTEAFF	TGTGCCAGCATCAAGGACAACACTGAAGCTTTCTTT
.	.	TRBV6-5	TRBJ1-2	CASSRDSANYGYTF	TGTGCCAGCAGCCGGGACTCAGCTAACTATGGCTACACCTTC
.	.	TRBV7-3	TRBJ2-3	CASSLWPLWAQYF	TGTGCCAGCAGCTTATGGCCCCTCTGGGCGCAGTATTTT
.	.	TRBV7-9	TRBJ2-7	CASSLSYHRYEQYF	TGTGCCAGCAGCTTAAGCTATCACCGTTACGAGCAGTACTTC
.	once	TRBV27	TRBJ2-1	CASSLDGSSYNEQFF	TGTGCCAGCAGTTTAGACGGGAGCTCCTACAATGAGCAGTTCTTC
TRBD1	.	TRBV4-1	TRBJ2-7	CASSQDSGTAAYEQYF	TGCGCCAGCAGCCAAGATTCCGGGACAGCCGCCTACGAGCAGTACTTC
.	once	TRBV18	TRBJ2-3	CASSPSPNTDTQYF	TGTGCCAGCTCACCAAGTCCAAACACAGATACGCAGTATTTT
TRBD1	.	TRBV11-2	TRBJ1-1	CASSFQGTGNTEAFF	TGTGCCAGCAGCTTCCAGGGGACAGGGAACACTGAAGCTTTCTTT
TRBD2	.	TRBV27	TRBJ2-1	CASSFTLAGRNEQFF	TGTGCCAGCAGTTTCACTCTAGCGGGGCGGAATGAGCAGTTCTTC
.	.	TRBV27	TRBJ2-7	CASSHGDGSYEQYF	TGTGCCAGCTCCCACGGGGACGGATCCTACGAGCAGTACTTC
.	.	TRBV5-6	TRBJ2-7	CASRTLGYEQYF	TGTGCCAGCAGAACCCTGGGCTACGAGCAGTACTTC
TRBD2	.	TRBV4-1	TRBJ2-3	CASSQDHSGRDTQYF	TGCGCCAGCAGCCAAGATCACTCCGGGAGGGATACGCAGTATTTT